A single sample gave rise to the 20 T cell receptor beta chains below, sequenced in a study of cytomegalovirus exposure and HLA in healthy donors. 60 Vbeta and 13 Jbeta primers were used in PCR. The protocol was immunoSEQ multiplex PCR, while the TCRdb copy is restricted to in-frame clones and leaves out a portion. This sample has fewer than 150,000 clones, with 60% to 85% found just once. Sequences were obtained from PBMCs. These receptors originate from a young man in good health and CMV-seronegative.

A single count supports this clone. The gene calls are TRBV7-9 and TRBJ2-2; tentatively, D is TRBD2 (6 bases). The CDR3 loop spans 14 amino acids. The germline V gene has CDR1 SEHNR and CDR2 FQNEAQ (reference sequence). V was clipped by 0 bases and J by 8 bases, with 10 bases between them. The CDR3 is CASSLARGGGELFF. CDR3 nucleotides: TGTGCCAGCAGCTTAGCCCGGGGAGGTGGGGAGCTGTTTTTT.

The rearrangement links TRBV15 to TRBJ2-5, with a weak D call TRBD2 (6 bases). The V end was cut by 1 base, the J end by 7 bases, with 13 bases between. The length of the CDR3 is 14 residues. Germline V gene lookup returns CDR1 LNHNV and CDR2 YYDKDF (reference sequence). Here the CDR3 DNA reads TGTGCCACCAGCAGAGGCGGGGTCGAGGGGACCCAGTACTTC. Its protein product is CATSRGGVEGTQYF.

This rearrangement joins TRBV4-3 to TRBJ2-1, with 8 nucleotides matching TRBD2. CDR3 length equals 16 residues. The V gene's germline CDR1 is LGHNA and CDR2 YSLEER. V shed 0 bases, J shed 3 bases, and the junction held 4 bases outside the gene matches. The CDR3 DNA reads as TGCGCCAGCAGCCAAGAGTGGACTAGCAGCTACAATGAGCAGTTCTTC. Protein: CASSQEWTSSYNEQFF.

In this sample, this clone turned up once. V and J are TRBV5-1 and TRBJ1-1; TRBD1 aligns across 7 bases. Trimming took 4 bases from V and 5 from J; bases not matched to a gene: 2. Germline CDR1 SGHRS, CDR2 YFSETQ. The CDR3 runs to 12 residues. The CDR3 region has the DNA TGCGCCAGCAGCGGGGGACAGACTGAAGCTTTCTTT. It translates to CASSGGQTEAFF. Based on the CDR3 plus reference TRBV5-1 and TRBJ1-1, the full variable domain is KAGVTQTPRYLIKTRGQQVTLSCSPISGHRSVSWYQQTPGQGLQFLFEYFSETQRNKGNFPGRFSGRQFSNSRSEMNVSTLELGDSALYLCASSGGQTEAFFGQGTRLTVV.

The chain links TRBV4-2 to TRBJ2-3; the match to TRBD2 covers 15 bases. Germline CDR1 and CDR2: LGHNA and YNFKEQ. CDR3 length: 19 amino acids. J lost 3 bases, V lost 0 bases, and 7 bases had no gene match. The CDR3 DNA sequence: TGTGCCAGCAGCCAAGATAGGCGGACTAGCGGGGGGGAAACAGATACGCAGTATTTT. This sequence encodes CASSQDRRTSGGETDTQYF.

This sequence joins TRBV19 and TRBJ2-7, with D unresolved. The CDR3 is 12 amino acids. Germline V gene sequence: CDR1 LNHDA, CDR2 SQIVND (reference sequence). V was trimmed by 5 bases and J by 4 bases, leaving 9 bases between them. The CDR3 here is CASSETGYEQYF. The CDR3 coding sequence is TGTGCCAGTAGTGAGACTGGATACGAGCAGTACTTC. The variable domain in full, completed from reference TRBV19 and TRBJ2-7, reads DGGITQSPKYLFRKEGQNVTLSCEQNLNHDAMYWYRQDPGQGLRLIYYSQIVNDFQKGDIAEGYSVSREKKESFPLTVTSAQKNPTAFYLCASSETGYEQYFGPGTRLTVT.

The chain carries TRBV9 and TRBJ2-3, with 9 nucleotides matching TRBD2. CDR1 is SGDLS, CDR2 YYNGEE, per germline. The CDR3 loop spans 16 amino acids. Trimming cost V 2 bases and J 0 bases; bases outside gene matches: 4. The CDR3 DNA sequence: TGTGCCAGCAGCGTTAGACTAGCGGAAAGCACAGATACGCAGTATTTT. Its protein product is CASSVRLAESTDTQYF.

J is TRBJ2-1 and V is TRBV19; 16 bases fit TRBD2. V shed 1 base and J 7 bases; nucleotides not matched to a gene: 7. The CDR3 extends over 18 amino acids. Germline CDR1 is LNHDA and CDR2 is SQIVND (reference sequence). The chain's CDR3 is CASSIVSGLAGGRNEQFF. CDR3 coding DNA: TGTGCCAGTAGTATAGTTTCGGGACTAGCGGGAGGGAGGAATGAGCAGTTCTTC.

This chain connects TRBV19 to TRBJ2-1, with TRBD2 as a possible D gene (6 bases). V lost 6 bases and J 6 bases, leaving 27 bases between the germline ends. This CDR3 comprises 18 residues. Germline values: CDR1 LNHDA, CDR2 SQIVND (reference sequence). The CDR3 nucleotides read TGTGCCAGTAGGCCACAGCAGGGTAGCGGAAAATCTATCAATGAGCAGTTCTTC. It yields the protein CASRPQQGSGKSINEQFF.

V and J are TRBV27 and TRBJ2-1; 10 positions agree with TRBD2. The trim removed 6 bases at V and 0 bases at J, leaving 2 bases unmatched. Germline V gene data show CDR1 as MNHEY and CDR2 as SMNVEV (reference sequence). The CDR3 consists of 15 residues. The CDR3: CASRPSGGSYNEQFF. Written as DNA, the CDR3 is TGTGCCAGCAGGCCTAGCGGGGGCTCCTACAATGAGCAGTTCTTC.

The chain joins TRBV28 to TRBJ2-7; the match to TRBD1 covers 8 bases. Germline V lookup: CDR1 MDHEN, CDR2 SYDVKM. The CDR3 spans 15 residues. Losses at the gene ends were 6 bases for V and 7 bases for J; bases not matched to a gene: 14. CDR3 residues: CASSLGQGGKEEQYF. CDR3 DNA sequence: TGTGCCAGCAGCCTCGGACAGGGCGGTAAGGAAGAGCAGTACTTC.

The chain employs TRBV19 and TRBJ2-3, with 9 bases identical to TRBD2. The CDR3 is 16 amino acids. From germline, CDR1 is LNHDA and CDR2 SQIVND (reference sequence). Unmatched junction bases numbered 10, after V lost 5 bases and J lost 4 bases. CDR3 protein: CASSQDSGSGSDTQYF. For the CDR3, the DNA is TGTGCCAGTAGTCAAGATAGCGGGAGTGGGTCAGATACGCAGTATTTT.

This clone was picked up a small number of times. The chain joins TRBV4-1 to TRBJ2-6, with unresolved D. The V end lost 1 base, the J end lost 1 base, and 8 bases lay between the germline ends. Germline CDR1 is MGHRA and CDR2 is YSYEKL. The CDR3 is 16 amino acids. Written as DNA, the CDR3 is TGCGCCAGCAGCCAAGGTTCCGGGTCTGGGGCCAACGTCCTGACTTTC. As protein: CASSQGSGSGANVLTF.

This clone was detected once. The V gene is TRBV7-2, the J gene TRBJ2-3; TRBD2 aligns across 10 bases. Per germline, CDR1 SGHTA and CDR2 FQGNSA. CDR3 size: 15 residues. V shed 3 bases, J shed 6 bases, and the junction held 6 bases outside the gene matches. CDR3 in amino acids: CASSFLAGVVDTQYF. In nucleotides, the CDR3 is TGTGCCAGCAGCTTTCTAGCGGGGGTAGTCGATACGCAGTATTTT.

The chain couples TRBV18 to TRBJ1-1; a possible D gene is TRBD1 (5 bases). Germline V gene sequence: CDR1 KGHSH, CDR2 LQKENI. The CDR3 is 14 amino acids. V was cut by 2 bases and J by 4 bases, with 11 bases left in between. The CDR3 region is CASSPGAVGTEAFF. The CDR3 region has the DNA TGTGCCAGCTCACCAGGGGCGGTCGGCACTGAAGCTTTCTTT.

This rearrangement joins TRBV9 to TRBJ2-7; D may be TRBD2 (6 bases). V lost 4 bases and J lost 4, with 15 bases in between. CDR3 length: 14 amino acids. From germline, CDR1 is SGDLS and CDR2 YYNGEE. CDR3 sequence reads: CASSLRGGPYEQYF. The CDR3 nucleotides read TGTGCCAGCAGCCTCCGGGGAGGCCCTTACGAGCAGTACTTC.

The chain employs TRBV7-2 and TRBJ1-1; D is perhaps TRBD1 (5 bases). The V end lost 5 bases, the J end lost 0 bases, and 13 bases lay between the germline ends. This CDR3 has 15 amino acids. The germline V gene has CDR1 SGHTA and CDR2 FQGNSA. The CDR3 here is CASSPQTELNTEAFF. CDR3 nucleotides: TGTGCCAGCAGCCCCCAGACAGAACTGAACACTGAAGCTTTCTTT.

The chain recombines TRBV5-1 with TRBJ2-3; 9 bases fit TRBD1. The ends lost 3 bases at V and 0 bases at J; junction bases unmatched: 5. Germline V gene lookup returns CDR1 SGHRS and CDR2 YFSETQ. The CDR3 totals 16 residues. CDR3 in amino acids: CASSSGTGFSTDTQYF. DNA of the CDR3: TGCGCCAGCAGCTCCGGGACAGGGTTTAGCACAGATACGCAGTATTTT.

The V call is TRBV29-1, the J call TRBJ2-5; a possible D gene is TRBD1 (6 bases). This CDR3 has 13 amino acids. The germline gives CDR1 SQVTM, CDR2 ANQGSEA. V lost 2 bases, J lost 2 bases, and 9 bases lay in between. The CDR3 region is CSVERTEQETQYF. The CDR3 DNA reads TGCAGCGTTGAAAGGACAGAACAAGAGACCCAGTACTTC.

The chain links TRBV5-1 to TRBJ2-5, with TRBD2 identical over 7 bases. The CDR3 contains 15 residues. The germline V gene has CDR1 SGHRS and CDR2 YFSETQ. V lost 1 base, J lost 1 base, and 4 bases stayed unmatched. The CDR3 reads CASSLTTSAQETQYF. CDR3 coding DNA: TGCGCCAGCAGCTTGACTACTAGCGCCCAAGAGACCCAGTACTTC.